These 30 T cell receptor beta chains were all obtained from the same sample, sequenced in a study of shared T cell receptors in the human thymus. TCRdb's table, derived via immunoSEQ multiplex PCR, lists solely in-frame clones and lacks some. The data hold under 700,000 clones, with about 80% observed a single time. These same data were also listed under a study on human thymus T cells.

Sample: thymocytes. The source is a boy in the first two years of life with a congenital heart defect.

In DNA, the CDR3 is TGCGCCAGCAGCCAAGATGGGACACCCTACGAGCAGTACTTC. Translation gives CASSQDGTPYEQYF. This chain links TRBV4-1 with TRBJ2-7; D might be TRBD1 (6 bases). The V gene lost 0 bases and the J gene lost 2 bases, with 8 bases spanning the gap. In germline, CDR1 is MGHRA, CDR2 YSYEKL. The CDR3 has 14 residues.

The chain recombines TRBV4-3 with TRBJ2-3; 8 bases line up with TRBD2. The germline V gene has CDR1 LGHNA and CDR2 YSLEER. V was clipped by 2 bases and J by 2 bases; unmatched bases: 15. The CDR3 covers 19 residues. CDR3 amino acids: CASSQSGGRPPLSTDTQYF. CDR3 nucleotide sequence: TGCGCCAGCAGCCAATCTGGCGGGAGGCCTCCATTATCCACAGATACGCAGTATTTT.

V and J are TRBV5-1 and TRBJ1-4; maybe TRBD1 (6 bases). Germline-derived CDR1 and CDR2 are SGHRS and YFSETQ. With 1 base removed from V and 7 bases from J, the gap between germline ends came to 11 bases. The CDR3 runs to 14 residues. This CDR3 reads CASSLKGEGEKLFF. The CDR3 DNA reads TGCGCCAGCAGCTTGAAGGGGGAGGGTGAAAAACTGTTTTTT.

V gene TRBV9 combines with J gene TRBJ1-2; D is possibly TRBD1 (6 bases). Germline-derived CDR1 and CDR2 are SGDLS and YYNGEE. This CDR3 has 15 residues. V was shortened by 4 bases and J by 1 base, with 14 bases between the two germline ends. The CDR3 coding sequence is TGTGCCAGCAGCCAACGGGACACCTTTAACTATGGCTACACCTTC. Protein product: CASSQRDTFNYGYTF.

V usage is TRBV11-3 and J usage is TRBJ2-1, with TRBD1 matching 7 bases. The CDR3 runs to 15 residues. Germline V lookup: CDR1 SGHNT, CDR2 YENEEA. V was clipped by 4 bases and J by 7 bases; unmatched bases: 10. The CDR3 DNA follows: TGTGCCAGCAGCTGCACAGGGGTTCTAGGTAATGAGCAGTTCTTC. Protein: CASSCTGVLGNEQFF.

Concerning this clone itself: Germline is not matched at one junction end, which may reflect a read error. The rearrangement uses TRBV13 and TRBJ2-3; 10 bases line up with TRBD2. CDR3 size: 15 residues. The germline V gene has CDR1 PRHDT and CDR2 FYEKMQ (reference sequence). Written as DNA, the CDR3 is TGTGCCAGCAGTTTAGCGGGAGGAGGCACAGATACGCAGTATTTT. It specifies CASSLAGGGTDTQYF. Combining the CDR3 with reference TRBV13 and TRBJ2-3 gives the whole variable domain AAGVIQSPRHLIKEKRETATLKCYPIPRHDTVYWYQQGPGQDPQFLISFYEKMQSDKGSIPDRFSAQQFSDYHSELNMSSLELGDSALYFCASSLAGGGTDTQYFGPGTRLTVL.

The chain combines TRBV5-1 with TRBJ2-3, with 7 bases lining up with TRBD2. J gave up 4 bases and V 4 bases, and 6 bases lay outside the gene matches. The V gene's germline CDR1 is SGHRS and CDR2 YFSETQ. This CDR3 has 14 residues. As DNA, the CDR3 is TGCGCCAGCAGCCCCGGGACTAATTCAGATACGCAGTATTTT. Protein: CASSPGTNSDTQYF.

This chain connects TRBV30 to TRBJ1-5; D is unresolved. The germline gives CDR1 GTSNPN, CDR2 SVGIG (reference sequence). V was cut by 4 bases and J by 1 base, with 20 bases left in between. CDR3 length: 17 amino acids. CDR3 bases: TGTGCCTGGAAGGAGGGTACGGGGTTTATGAGCAATCAGCCCCAGCATTTT. Translated: CAWKEGTGFMSNQPQHF.

This chain connects TRBV6-1 to TRBJ1-3; the match to TRBD1 covers 8 bases. CDR3 size: 13 residues. J gave up 8 bases and V 5 bases, and 5 bases lay outside the gene matches. Germline V gene sequence: CDR1 MNHNS, CDR2 SASEGT. CDR3 loop: CASSTRGRDTIYF. The CDR3 nucleotides read TGTGCCAGCAGTACCAGGGGGCGAGACACCATATATTTT.

Only a few counts were recorded for this clone. The V gene is TRBV5-4, the J gene TRBJ2-3, with D perhaps TRBD2 (5 bases). Trimming stripped 9 bases from V and 6 bases from J, with 11 bases between. Per germline, CDR1 SGHNT and CDR2 YYREEE (reference sequence). This CDR3 spans 11 amino acids. The CDR3: CAIPRGDTQYF. The CDR3 region has the DNA TGTGCCATTCCTCGAGGGGATACGCAGTATTTT.

This sequence joins TRBV27 and TRBJ2-7; D is undetermined. Germline CDR1 and CDR2: MNHEY and SMNVEV (reference sequence). V gave up 5 bases and J gave up 2 bases, with 10 bases separating them. The CDR3 spans 13 residues. The CDR3 sequence is CASSQTRTYEQYF. CDR3 DNA: TGTGCCAGCAGTCAAACGAGGACCTACGAGCAGTACTTC.

The rearrangement links TRBV19 to TRBJ1-1; TRBD1 matches 9 bases. The ends lost 3 bases at V and 12 bases at J; junction bases unmatched: 8. The germline gives CDR1 LNHDA, CDR2 SQIVND (reference sequence). The CDR3 has 13 residues. The CDR3 DNA reads TGTGCCAGTAGTATGCGGGGGGACAGGGACACTTTCTTT. Amino acids: CASSMRGDRDTFF.

This clone has only a few counts. The rearrangement joins TRBV11-2 to TRBJ2-7, with unresolved D. The length of the CDR3 is 14 residues. CDR1 is SGHAT, CDR2 FQNNGV, per germline. The V gene lost 0 bases and the J gene lost 7 bases, with 13 bases spanning the gap. CDR3 DNA sequence: TGTGCCAGCAGCTTAGAGAGAGCTACGAGAGAGCAGTACTTC. Translated: CASSLERATREQYF. The full variable domain, its missing parts supplied by reference TRBV11-2 and TRBJ2-7, is EAGVAQSPRYKIIEKRQSVAFWCNPISGHATLYWYQQILGQGPKLLIQFQNNGVVDDSQLPKDRFSAERLKGVDSTLKIQPAKLEDSAVYLCASSLERATREQYFGPGTRLTVT.

V usage is TRBV27 and J usage is TRBJ2-5, with D perhaps TRBD1 (6 bases). CDR1 and CDR2 from the germline V gene are MNHEY and SMNVEV (reference sequence). The ends were cut back, 7 bases at V and 7 bases at J, with 19 bases in the middle. CDR3 size: 14 residues. The CDR3 sequence: CASNPSQGPGTQYF. The CDR3 DNA reads as TGTGCCAGCAACCCGTCACAGGGCCCGGGGACCCAGTACTTC.

The rearrangement uses TRBV27 and TRBJ1-1; D may be TRBD1 (5 bases). CDR1 and CDR2 from the germline V gene are MNHEY and SMNVEV (reference sequence). This CDR3 contains 15 residues. With 2 bases removed from V and 6 bases from J, the gap between germline ends came to 16 bases. The CDR3 coding sequence is TGTGCCAGCAGTTTAGATCCACCCTGGGACTCTGAAGCTTTCTTT. As protein: CASSLDPPWDSEAFF.

The chain has TRBV5-6 and TRBJ2-7, with 8 bases that match TRBD1. V was clipped by 3 bases and J by 0 bases; unmatched bases: 17. This CDR3 is 19 amino acids long. The germline V gene has CDR1 SGHDT and CDR2 YYEEEE. The CDR3 nucleotides are TGTGCCAGCAGCTCGACCGAAAAACTGACAGGGGATAGCTCCTACGAGCAGTACTTC. Translating it yields CASSSTEKLTGDSSYEQYF.

The V call is TRBV5-5, the J call TRBJ2-7; 10 nucleotides agree with TRBD2. Trimming took 3 bases from V and 5 from J; bases not matched to a gene: 8. CDR1 and CDR2 (germline): SGHKS, YYEKEE (reference sequence). The CDR3 is made up of 15 amino acids. For the CDR3, the DNA is TGTGCCAGCAGCTCCAGCGGGAGGGCAAAAAACGAGCAGTACTTC. As protein: CASSSSGRAKNEQYF.

The chain joins TRBV27 to TRBJ2-7, with 7 bases fitting TRBD1. This CDR3 is 14 amino acids long. V gave up 5 bases and J gave up 0 bases; unmatched junction bases: 4. The germline gives CDR1 MNHEY, CDR2 SMNVEV (reference sequence). Here the CDR3 reads CASSTDRNSYEQYF. In nucleotides, the CDR3 is TGTGCCAGCAGTACGGACAGGAACTCCTACGAGCAGTACTTC.

CDR3 sequence: CASTRGWNSPLHF. CDR3 coding DNA: TGTGCCAGCACCCGAGGGTGGAATTCACCCCTCCACTTT. This chain joins TRBV25-1 and TRBJ1-6, with D uncertain. Trimming removed 7 bases at V and 7 bases at J, with 11 bases between. Germline CDR1 and CDR2: MGHDK and SYGVNS. The CDR3 contains 13 residues.

This rearrangement joins TRBV6-1 to TRBJ2-7, with D tentatively TRBD1 (6 bases). Between the trimmed V and J ends, which lost 8 bases and 2 bases, there was a span of 19 bases. Germline assignment: CDR1 MNHNS and CDR2 SASEGT. The CDR3 is 15 amino acids. The CDR3 DNA reads as TGTGCCAGCGGTCACGACAGGACAGACCCCTACGAGCAGTACTTC. It specifies CASGHDRTDPYEQYF.

The J gene is TRBJ2-1, the V gene TRBV28, with TRBD1 identical over 8 bases. This CDR3 spans 13 amino acids. V shed 4 bases, J shed 9 bases, and the junction held 5 bases outside the gene matches. Germline V gene data show CDR1 as MDHEN and CDR2 as SYDVKM. As DNA, the CDR3 is TGTGCCAGCAGTTCTTGGACAGGGATTGAGCAGTTCTTC. Its translation: CASSSWTGIEQFF.

This sequence joins TRBV14 and TRBJ2-1, with 9 nucleotides matching TRBD1. The V and J ends lost 1 base and 6 bases, in that order; junction bases with no gene match: 7. The CDR3 contains 16 residues. Germline CDR1 SGHDN, CDR2 FVKESK. The CDR3 nucleotides are TGTGCCAGCAGCCAAGTTCGGGGGACAGGGTTCAATGAGCAGTTCTTC. This gives the protein CASSQVRGTGFNEQFF.

CDR3 nucleotide sequence: TGTGCCAGCAGCTTATTTACTAGCGGGAGGGACATTCAGTACTTC. This codes for CASSLFTSGRDIQYF. The rearrangement links TRBV7-2 to TRBJ2-4, with TRBD2 identical over 13 bases. The germline gives CDR1 SGHTA, CDR2 FQGNSA. This CDR3 is 15 amino acids long. The V segment lost 2 bases and the J segment 8 bases; nucleotides outside the gene matches: 3.

This chain connects TRBV30 to TRBJ1-1; no definite D call. Per the germline V gene, CDR1 is GTSNPN and CDR2 is SVGIG (reference sequence). V lost 2 bases to trimming and J lost 0 bases, with 22 bases between them. The CDR3 loop spans 18 amino acids. For the CDR3, the DNA is TGTGCCTGGAGTCCCCCAAGTCCTAATTACCCGATGAACACTGAAGCTTTCTTT. It translates to CAWSPPSPNYPMNTEAFF.

V and J are TRBV15 and TRBJ1-2, with 9 nucleotides matching TRBD1. The trim removed 2 bases at V and 9 bases at J, leaving 13 bases unmatched. The CDR3 is 16 residues long. Germline CDR1 reads LNHNV; CDR2 reads YYDKDF (reference sequence). CDR3 in amino acids: CATSRSPGTGNKCYTF. CDR3 DNA: TGTGCCACCAGCAGAAGCCCGGGGACAGGGAATAAGTGCTACACCTTC.

The chain recombines TRBV29-1 with TRBJ2-1, with a weak D call TRBD1 (6 bases). The CDR3 covers 15 residues. Germline CDR1 is SQVTM and CDR2 is ANQGSEA. The germline V and J ends were trimmed by 6 bases and 0 bases, with 15 bases remaining between them. The CDR3 DNA reads TGCAGCGTCCTATACAGGGTCAGCTCCTACAATGAGCAGTTCTTC. This sequence encodes CSVLYRVSSYNEQFF.

This clone has more than one count but fewer than ten. Germline and junction disagree at one end, which may indicate a read error. The V gene is TRBV19, the J gene TRBJ1-1; D perhaps matches TRBD1 (5 bases). The CDR3 totals 13 residues. Per germline, CDR1 LNHDA and CDR2 SQIVND (reference sequence). DNA of the CDR3: TGTGCCAGTAGTAGATACGAAGGGGTCCCGCTGCTCTTT. It translates to CASSRYEGVPLLF.

The CDR3 DNA reads as TGTGCCAGCAGCGAGCCGGGACAGGGGTCCGATGAGCAGTTCTTC. This gives the protein CASSEPGQGSDEQFF. V is TRBV9 and J is TRBJ2-1; 10 nucleotides align to TRBD1. CDR1 and CDR2 (germline): SGDLS, YYNGEE. J lost 8 bases, V lost 3 bases, and 8 bases had no gene match. This CDR3 region has 15 residues.

This clone was seen only a few times. This rearrangement joins TRBV27 to TRBJ2-7; possibly TRBD1 for D (6 bases). The CDR3 sequence is 13 residues long. In germline, CDR1 is MNHEY, CDR2 SMNVEV (reference sequence). V lost 4 bases and J 2 bases, leaving 9 bases between the germline ends. The CDR3 nucleotides read TGTGCCAGCAGTTCGACAGGACCCTACGAGCAGTACTTC. Encoded protein: CASSSTGPYEQYF.

The V and J genes are TRBV6-6 and TRBJ2-1, with D possibly matching TRBD1 (5 bases). V lost 8 bases and J 6 bases, leaving 11 bases between the germline ends. CDR3 size: 12 residues. Germline CDR1 is MNHNY and CDR2 is SVGAGI (reference sequence). The CDR3 DNA reads as TGTGCCAGCGGCAACAGGTTCAATGAGCAGTTCTTC. As protein: CASGNRFNEQFF.